The clone carrying this TCR beta chain appeared a few times. This record belongs to a study of blood T cell repertoires in COVID-19. Authors' data handling: Researchers report that nucleated cell counts were estimated from reference gene primer amplification. The repertoire was sequenced with immunoSEQ multiplex PCR; TCRdb's copy has only in-frame clones and lacks some. V, J and clone size were drawn from that table, and D and trimming were deduced from the DNA. The sample records about 170,000 clones, around nine tenths being singletons. The origin of this receptor is a man aged 65 to 79 with acute or convalescent COVID-19. Sequenced material: peripheral blood.

The DNA for the CDR3 is TGTGCCAGCAGCGTCAGTAGCAATCAGCCCCAGCATTTT. This translates into CASSVSSNQPQHF. This sequence joins TRBV9 and TRBJ1-5; D remains ambiguous. Trimming pared 2 bases from V and 0 bases from J, leaving 3 bases between. This CDR3 region has 13 residues. Germline CDR1 and CDR2: SGDLS and YYNGEE.